Each of the 14 T cell receptor beta chains below was sequenced from the same sample in a study of blood T cells in healthy people across ages. Alongside a J-beta primer mix, a sample-barcoded 5' primer served in a second PCR lasting roughly 7 to 12 cycles. MiXCR, run by TCRdb on the 5' RACE reads, gives a single entry per CDR3 protein. The repertoire includes 1.5 million to 2 million distinct CDR3 sequences, about 28% of them detected once, and less than 9.5% sits in the top ten. The sample was blood. The source is a woman aged 25 to 39 in good health.

This sequence joins TRBV20-1 and TRBJ1-1; no reliable D call. This CDR3 region has 14 residues. Germline assignment: CDR1 DFQATT and CDR2 SNEGSKA (reference sequence). Trimming left V 3 bases short and J 1 base short, with 12 bases between. CDR3 in amino acids: CSASGSKRNTEAFF. CDR3 DNA: TGCAGTGCTAGTGGCAGTAAGAGGAACACTGAAGCTTTCTTT.

The table lists this clonotype with a few counts. The V call is TRBV20-1, the J call TRBJ1-5, with D possibly TRBD1 on 5 matching bases. Germline V gene sequence: CDR1 DFQATT, CDR2 SNEGSKA (reference sequence). Trimming left V 3 bases short and J 3 bases short, with 15 bases between. The CDR3 has 15 amino acids. As DNA, the CDR3 is TGCAGTGCTAGGACCGGGACGCGAGACAATCAGCCCCAGCATTTT. Translation gives CSARTGTRDNQPQHF.

The V call is TRBV12-3 or TRBV12-4, the J call TRBJ1-3; D gene unclear. V was cut by 6 bases and J by 4 bases, with 16 bases left in between. There are 15 residues in the CDR3. Written as DNA, the CDR3 is TGTGCCAGCAGACGGAGAGGGAGTTTCGGAAACACCATATATTTT. Translating gives CASRRRGSFGNTIYF.

This clonotype has a count of ten or more. V gene TRBV3-1 combines with J gene TRBJ2-3; D uncertain. The J call may be in error: the DNA end matches TRBJ2-5 better. The CDR3 loop spans 12 amino acids. Per germline, CDR1 LGHDT and CDR2 YNNKEL (reference sequence). The CDR3 here is CASSQGGVTQYF. The DNA for the CDR3 is TGTGCCAGCAGCCAAGGTGGTGTGACCCAGTACTTC.

This clonotype was counted only a few times. V and J are TRBV9 and TRBJ2-3; tentative D call: TRBD1 (6 bases). V was cut by 4 bases and J by 10 bases, with 16 bases left in between. This CDR3 is 13 amino acids long. CDR1 is SGDLS and CDR2 is YYNGEE in the germline V gene. The DNA for the CDR3 is TGTGCCAGCAGCCCGACTAACAGGGCGGCGCAGTATTTT. This encodes CASSPTNRAAQYF.

This clonotype was observed a few times. The rearrangement joins TRBV6-6 to TRBJ1-2; D gene ambiguous. V lost 2 bases and J 10 bases, leaving 8 bases between the germline ends. Per the germline V gene, CDR1 is MNHNY and CDR2 is SVGAGI (reference sequence). This CDR3 contains 11 residues. The CDR3 nucleotides are TGTGCCAGCAGTTACAACGCTGACTACACCTTC. This codes for CASSYNADYTF.

The chain uses TRBV5-1 and TRBJ2-1; 7 nucleotides agree with TRBD2. Unmatched junction bases numbered 12, after V lost 0 bases and J lost 12 bases. CDR3 length equals 15 residues. Germline V gene lookup returns CDR1 SGHRS and CDR2 YFSETQ. The DNA for the CDR3 is TGCGCCAGCAGCTTGGGGCTAGTGGGAGGGTACGGGCAGTTCTTC. It translates to CASSLGLVGGYGQFF.

Comments on this clonotype: Because the CDR3 is missing its conserved closing phenylalanine or tryptophan, this is likely a read error. The chain combines TRBV6-2 or TRBV6-3 with TRBJ2-7; 7 bases map to TRBD1. In germline, CDR1 is MNHEY, CDR2 SVGEGT. There are 16 residues in the CDR3. V lost 2 bases, J lost 3 bases, and 10 bases stayed unmatched. The CDR3 DNA reads TGTGCCAGCAGTTACGCGCCCCCTAACAGGGGCTACGAGCAGTACTCC. Encoded protein: CASSYAPPNRGYEQYS.

The V gene is TRBV20-1, the J gene TRBJ1-3; the D gene is possibly TRBD1 (6 bases). V lost 0 bases to trimming and J lost 4 bases, with 10 bases between them. CDR1 DFQATT and CDR2 SNEGSKA come from the germline V gene (reference sequence). The CDR3 totals 14 residues. The CDR3 here is CSARDLRGGNTIYF. The DNA for the CDR3 is TGCAGTGCTAGAGATCTCAGGGGAGGAAACACCATATATTTT.

The V and J genes are TRBV4-1 and TRBJ2-1, with a tentative D call TRBD1 (6 bases). CDR1 is MGHRA, CDR2 YSYEKL, per germline. Trimming left V 2 bases short and J 6 bases short, with 17 bases between. This CDR3 is 16 amino acids long. CDR3 bases: TGCGCCAGCAGCCAACAAGGGGGTGGGGTCCCCAATGAGCAGTTCTTC. Translation gives CASSQQGGGVPNEQFF.

For the CDR3, the DNA is TGTGCCAGCAGCTTAGGACTAGCGGGGGAGTACAATGAGCAGTTCTTC. This gives the protein CASSLGLAGEYNEQFF. The V call is TRBV7-2, the J call TRBJ2-1, with TRBD2 identical over 12 bases. CDR3 length: 16 amino acids. CDR1 SGHTA and CDR2 FQGNSA come from the germline V gene. V shed 1 base, J shed 4 bases, and the junction held 2 bases outside the gene matches.

This clonotype has ten or more counts. The V and J genes are TRBV12-3 or TRBV12-4 and TRBJ2-5; tentatively, D is TRBD2 (5 bases). The CDR3 is made up of 15 amino acids. The germline V and J ends were trimmed by 5 bases and 2 bases, with 15 bases remaining between them. The CDR3 loop is CASSLVASPQETQYF. The DNA of the CDR3 is TGTGCCAGCAGTCTCGTGGCTAGCCCGCAAGAGACCCAGTACTTC.

The chain links TRBV2 to TRBJ2-5, with D perhaps matching TRBD2 (5 bases). The germline V and J ends were trimmed by 6 bases and 5 bases, with 16 bases remaining between them. The V gene's germline CDR1 is SNHLY and CDR2 FYNNEI. CDR3 length equals 14 residues. The CDR3: CASRPGLRRETQYF. DNA for the CDR3: TGTGCCAGCAGGCCAGGACTGCGACGGGAGACCCAGTACTTC.

Only a few counts were recorded for this clonotype. This rearrangement joins TRBV3-1 to TRBJ2-5; a possible D gene is TRBD1 (5 bases). The V gene's germline CDR1 is LGHDT and CDR2 YNNKEL (reference sequence). The V end lost 1 base, the J end lost 1 base, and 13 bases lay between the germline ends. CDR3 length equals 16 residues. The chain's CDR3 is CASSQGGVGFQETQYF. The CDR3 DNA reads TGTGCCAGCAGCCAAGGGGGCGTAGGGTTCCAAGAGACCCAGTACTTC.